The 28 T cell receptor beta chains below come from one sample, sequenced in a study of blood T cell repertoires in COVID-19. The assay was immunoSEQ multiplex PCR, and TCRdb's table has in-frame clones only and misses some. In the table there are about 310,000 clones, 85% to 90% of which are singletons. Material: PBMCs or T cells enriched from blood (not recorded which). These receptors were taken from a woman younger than 35 with acute COVID-19.

The chain couples TRBV28 to TRBJ2-7; TRBD1 matches at 7 bases. CDR1 is MDHEN and CDR2 is SYDVKM in the germline V gene. This CDR3 has 15 amino acids. V lost 4 bases to trimming and J lost 5 bases; unmatched junction nucleotides: 11. CDR3 DNA sequence: TGTGCCAGCAGTTATGAGCAGGGGGTCGGCCACGAGCAGTACTTC. Translated: CASSYEQGVGHEQYF.

The rearrangement links TRBV27 to TRBJ2-1; 12 bases map to TRBD2. Germline loops: CDR1 MNHEY, CDR2 SMNVEV (reference sequence). V gave up 2 bases and J gave up 7 bases; unmatched junction bases: 6. The CDR3 covers 16 residues. Here the CDR3 DNA reads TGTGCCAGCAGTTTACGATTTACTAGCGGGAGGAATGAGCAGTTCTTC. Translating gives CASSLRFTSGRNEQFF.

The V call is TRBV19, the J call TRBJ2-7; TRBD1 might be the D (5 bases). This CDR3 region has 15 residues. V was cut by 1 base and J by 4 bases, with 14 bases left in between. Germline V gene lookup returns CDR1 LNHDA and CDR2 SQIVND (reference sequence). DNA of the CDR3: TGTGCCAGTAGTATAGTTCAGGGATTGCGGTACGAGCAGTACTTC. Protein sequence: CASSIVQGLRYEQYF.

The chain is built from TRBV28 and TRBJ1-1, with a weak D call TRBD1 (6 bases). V was trimmed by 4 bases and J by 8 bases, leaving 17 bases between them. The CDR3 has 14 amino acids. Germline CDR1 and CDR2: MDHEN and SYDVKM. CDR3 sequence: CASSSNGGRMEAFF. The DNA for the CDR3 is TGTGCCAGCAGTTCTAACGGGGGGCGGATGGAAGCTTTCTTT.

The chain combines TRBV6-5 with TRBJ1-1; D ambiguous. The germline V gene has CDR1 MNHEY and CDR2 SVGAGI. The ends were cut back, 2 bases at V and 11 bases at J, with 15 bases in the middle. The CDR3 contains 13 residues. The CDR3 here is CASSYPSGEVAFF. The CDR3 DNA reads TGTGCCAGCAGTTACCCATCCGGTGAGGTGGCTTTCTTT.

The V call is TRBV28, the J call TRBJ1-2, with 8 bases fitting TRBD1. V shed 7 bases and J 4 bases; nucleotides not matched to a gene: 5. The CDR3 extends over 13 amino acids. Germline loops: CDR1 MDHEN, CDR2 SYDVKM. DNA of the CDR3: TGTGCCAGCAATTCAGACAGGGGCTATGGCTACACCTTC. Protein sequence: CASNSDRGYGYTF.

V and J are TRBV2 and TRBJ2-3, with 7 nucleotides matching TRBD2. After removal of 7 bases from V and 2 bases from J, the junction contained 9 bases not matched to a gene. Looked up from germline, CDR1 is SNHLY and CDR2 is FYNNEI. This CDR3 has 15 residues. Here the CDR3 DNA reads TGTGCCAGCATCGGGGGGAGGGCCCTCACAGATACGCAGTATTTT. Its translation: CASIGGRALTDTQYF.

The rearrangement uses TRBV18 and TRBJ1-5; maybe TRBD1 (5 bases). The CDR3 is 15 amino acids. The ends were cut back, 2 bases at V and 2 bases at J, with 10 bases in the middle. Germline CDR1 is KGHSH and CDR2 is LQKENI. DNA of the CDR3: TGTGCCAGCTCACCAGGGGGGGTAGGCAATCAGCCCCAGCATTTT. Translating it yields CASSPGGVGNQPQHF. Full variable domain (missing parts from reference TRBV18 and TRBJ1-5): NAGVMQNPRHLVRRRGQEARLRCSPMKGHSHVYWYRQLPEEGLKFMVYLQKENIIDESGMPKERFSAEFPKEGPSILRIQQVVRGDSAAYFCASSPGGVGNQPQHFGDGTRLSIL.

V gene TRBV5-8 combines with J gene TRBJ1-2, with no clear D. Germline CDR1 reads SGHTS; CDR2 reads YDEGEE. The V and J ends lost 3 bases and 4 bases respectively, with 7 bases between them. This CDR3 comprises 12 residues. This CDR3 is CASSSPVYGYTF. In DNA, the CDR3 is TGTGCCAGCAGCTCCCCGGTCTATGGCTACACCTTC. Drawing the rest from reference TRBV5-8 and TRBJ1-2, the complete variable domain is EAGVTQSPTHLIKTRGQQATLRCSPISGHTSVYWYQQALGLGLQFLLWYDEGEERNRGNFPPRFSGRQFPNYSSELNVNALELEDSALYLCASSSPVYGYTFGSGTRLTVV.

CDR3 protein: CSAIQEGGYTF. The CDR3 coding sequence is TGCAGTGCTATCCAGGAGGGGGGCTACACCTTC. This rearrangement joins TRBV20-1 to TRBJ1-2; a possible D gene is TRBD1 (5 bases). CDR1 is DFQATT and CDR2 is SNEGSKA in the germline V gene (reference sequence). This CDR3 is built from 11 residues. V lost 4 bases and J lost 8, with 11 bases in between.

The rearrangement uses TRBV28 and TRBJ1-3; a possible D gene is TRBD1 (5 bases). This CDR3 is 14 amino acids long. CDR1 and CDR2 (germline): MDHEN, SYDVKM. V was clipped by 7 bases and J by 4 bases, with 14 bases between them. CDR3 amino acids: CASILGKGGNTIYF. In DNA, the CDR3 is TGTGCCAGCATTCTTGGGAAGGGGGGAAACACCATATATTTT. Based on the CDR3 plus reference TRBV28 and TRBJ1-3, the full variable domain is DVKVTQSSRYLVKRTGEKVFLECVQDMDHENMFWYRQDPGLGLRLIYFSYDVKMKEKGDIPEGYSVSREKKERFSLILESASTNQTSMYLCASILGKGGNTIYFGEGSWLTVV.

CDR3 region: CASSHRGSEAFF. CDR3 coding DNA: TGTGCCAGCAGTCACAGGGGGTCTGAAGCTTTCTTT. This rearrangement joins TRBV28 to TRBJ1-1; 8 bases map to TRBD1. The V gene end was trimmed by 5 bases and the J gene end by 6 bases; junction bases not matched to a gene: 2. This CDR3 comprises 12 residues. CDR1 is MDHEN and CDR2 is SYDVKM in the germline V gene.

The rearrangement joins TRBV30 to TRBJ2-1, with 7 bases fitting TRBD1. Germline lookup yields CDR1 GTSNPN and CDR2 SVGIG (reference sequence). The CDR3 is 15 residues long. With V trimmed by 3 bases and J by 0 bases, 5 bases remained unmatched. The CDR3: CAWSLSGGSYNEQFF. The CDR3 DNA is TGTGCCTGGAGCCTATCAGGGGGCTCCTACAATGAGCAGTTCTTC.

V and J are TRBV14 and TRBJ2-1; 7 bases are shared with TRBD2. After removal of 1 base from V and 0 bases from J, the junction contained 15 bases not matched to a gene. CDR1 and CDR2 from the germline V gene are SGHDN and FVKESK. This CDR3 has 20 residues. CDR3 sequence (DNA): TGTGCCAGCAGCCAAGTTCCGCCTAGCGGATACCTCAGCTCCTACAATGAGCAGTTCTTC. This gives the protein CASSQVPPSGYLSSYNEQFF.

The J gene is TRBJ1-1, the V gene TRBV2; D remains unclear. Trimming removed 4 bases at V and 4 bases at J, with 13 bases between. CDR1 is SNHLY and CDR2 is FYNNEI in the germline V gene. CDR3 length equals 14 residues. The chain's CDR3 is CASSASAVATEAFF. CDR3 coding DNA: TGTGCCAGCAGTGCTTCAGCGGTTGCCACTGAAGCTTTCTTT.

The rearrangement links TRBV28 to TRBJ1-2; D is ambiguous. Trimming shortened V by 4 bases and J by 10 bases, and 13 bases separated the two germline ends. The CDR3 is 12 residues long. Germline lookup yields CDR1 MDHEN and CDR2 SYDVKM. The CDR3: CASSSKTIHYTF. The DNA for the CDR3 is TGTGCCAGCAGTTCCAAGACAATCCACTACACCTTC.

The chain carries TRBV9 and TRBJ1-2; D call uncertain. This CDR3 is 16 amino acids long. V was pared by 0 bases and J by 4 bases, with 16 bases between. CDR1 SGDLS and CDR2 YYNGEE come from the germline V gene. CDR3 coding DNA: TGTGCCAGCAGCGTAGATCGGGCATCACTAGGCTATGGCTACACCTTC. It codes for CASSVDRASLGYGYTF.

This chain links TRBV7-9 with TRBJ2-2, with a weak D call TRBD2 (5 bases). V lost 1 base and J lost 3, with 9 bases in between. The CDR3 is 15 amino acids. Germline-derived CDR1 and CDR2 are SEHNR and FQNEAQ (reference sequence). As DNA, the CDR3 is TGTGCCAGCAGCTTAGGCCGGACTTACACCGGGGAGCTGTTTTTT. It translates to CASSLGRTYTGELFF. Full variable domain (outside the CDR3, taken from reference TRBV7-9 and TRBJ2-2): DTGVSQNPRHKITKRGQNVTFRCDPISEHNRLYWYRQTLGQGPEFLTYFQNEAQLEKSRLLSDRFSAERPKGSFSTLEIQRTEQGDSAMYLCASSLGRTYTGELFFGEGSRLTVL.

V usage is TRBV6-5 and J usage is TRBJ2-1, with TRBD2 matching 10 bases. The CDR3 extends over 13 amino acids. With V trimmed by 7 bases and J by 6 bases, 3 bases remained unmatched. Germline CDR1 reads MNHEY; CDR2 reads SVGAGI. The CDR3 here is CASTVAGGNEQFF. The CDR3 nucleotides are TGTGCCAGCACCGTAGCGGGGGGCAATGAGCAGTTCTTC.

The CDR3 reads CASSSSFDRKETQYF. For the CDR3, the DNA is TGTGCCAGCAGCTCCTCCTTCGACAGAAAAGAGACCCAGTACTTC. The chain recombines TRBV11-3 with TRBJ2-5; tentatively, D is TRBD1 (5 bases). The germline CDR1 and CDR2 sequences are SGHNT and YENEEA. The CDR3 loop spans 15 amino acids. The germline V and J ends were trimmed by 4 bases and 3 bases, with 15 bases remaining between them.

This chain's CDR3 is CAISELTDTQYF. The CDR3 DNA reads TGTGCCATCAGTGAACTTACAGATACGCAGTATTTT. This chain uses TRBV10-3 with TRBJ2-3, with D hard to call. V shed 3 bases and J shed 3 bases, with 4 bases lying between them. From germline, CDR1 is ENHRY and CDR2 SYGVKD. The CDR3 extends over 12 amino acids.

This clone was detected a few times. This chain uses TRBV7-9 with TRBJ2-7, with D possibly being TRBD1 (6 bases). Germline-derived CDR1 and CDR2 are SEHNR and FQNEAQ (reference sequence). The V end was cut by 4 bases, the J end by 4 bases, with 8 bases between. This CDR3 contains 12 residues. CDR3 in amino acids: CASSSQGYEQYF. The DNA of the CDR3 is TGTGCCAGCAGCTCCCAGGGGTACGAGCAGTACTTC. Together with reference TRBV7-9 and TRBJ2-7, the CDR3 gives the full variable domain: DTGVSQNPRHKITKRGQNVTFRCDPISEHNRLYWYRQTLGQGPEFLTYFQNEAQLEKSRLLSDRFSAERPKGSFSTLEIQRTEQGDSAMYLCASSSQGYEQYFGPGTRLTVT.

V is TRBV11-3 and J is TRBJ1-6; no definite D call. Germline loops: CDR1 SGHNT, CDR2 YENEEA. The CDR3 contains 13 residues. Trimming shortened V by 2 bases and J by 14 bases, and 13 bases separated the two germline ends. CDR3 coding DNA: TGTGCCAGCAGCTTACGAGGAACATCCACCCTCCACTTT. This encodes CASSLRGTSTLHF. Full variable domain (outside the CDR3, taken from reference TRBV11-3 and TRBJ1-6): EAGVVQSPRYKIIEKKQPVAFWCNPISGHNTLYWYLQNLGQGPELLIRYENEEAVDDSQLPKDRFSAERLKGVDSTLKIQPAELGDSAVYLCASSLRGTSTLHFGNGTRLTVT.

This chain uses TRBV9 with TRBJ1-2; D is perhaps TRBD1 (6 bases). Trimming removed 3 bases from V and 2 bases from J, with 17 bases in between. CDR3 length: 16 residues. CDR1 and CDR2 (germline): SGDLS, YYNGEE. In nucleotides, the CDR3 is TGTGCCAGCAGCGGAGGGGGTCTAATAGGAAACTATGGCTACACCTTC. As protein: CASSGGGLIGNYGYTF.

The V call is TRBV13, the J call TRBJ2-1; 11 bases agree with TRBD2. V trimming: 5 bases; J trimming: 8 bases; junction bases outside the gene matches: 17. CDR1 is PRHDT, CDR2 FYEKMQ, per germline (reference sequence). The CDR3 contains 18 residues. CDR3 loop: CASSPGLAGDYLRDEQFF. CDR3 nucleotide sequence: TGTGCCAGCAGCCCAGGACTAGCGGGTGACTATTTAAGGGATGAGCAGTTCTTC.

The chain recombines TRBV13 with TRBJ1-1; 10 positions agree with TRBD1. Per germline, CDR1 PRHDT and CDR2 FYEKMQ (reference sequence). With 8 bases clipped from V and 5 bases from J, the junction kept 14 bases outside the gene matches. The length of the CDR3 is 16 residues. This chain's CDR3 is CASALLGTGAGTEAFF. Here the CDR3 DNA reads TGTGCCAGCGCTCTACTGGGGACAGGGGCGGGGACTGAAGCTTTCTTT.

The CDR3 coding sequence is TGTGCCAGCAGCGCCCCCCGGGGGTACAGTGAAAACTATGGCTACACCTTC. Translated: CASSAPRGYSENYGYTF. V is TRBV9 and J is TRBJ1-2; possible D gene TRBD1, 5 bases. Germline-derived CDR1 and CDR2 are SGDLS and YYNGEE. With 3 bases removed from V and 2 bases from J, the gap between germline ends came to 20 bases. This CDR3 has 17 amino acids.

V gene TRBV19 combines with J gene TRBJ1-5; 7 bases are a match to TRBD1. Per germline, CDR1 LNHDA and CDR2 SQIVND (reference sequence). V dropped 5 bases and J dropped 0; count of bases not matched to a gene: 19. The CDR3 covers 20 residues. Here the CDR3 reads CASSAPGTATDLYSNQPQHF. CDR3 coding DNA: TGTGCCAGTAGTGCCCCCGGGACAGCCACAGATCTCTATAGCAATCAGCCCCAGCATTTT. Together with reference TRBV19 and TRBJ1-5, the CDR3 gives the full variable domain: DGGITQSPKYLFRKEGQNVTLSCEQNLNHDAMYWYRQDPGQGLRLIYYSQIVNDFQKGDIAEGYSVSREKKESFPLTVTSAQKNPTAFYLCASSAPGTATDLYSNQPQHFGDGTRLSIL.